A selection of T cell receptor beta chains follows, all from one sample in a study of blood T cell repertoires in COVID-19. Sequencing used immunoSEQ multiplex PCR; TCRdb keeps in-frame clones, though not all of them. Of a few hundred thousand clones detected, around 81% appear once; the ten largest clones hold about 7.2%. Sequenced sample: PBMCs or T cells enriched from blood (not recorded which). These TCRs come from a woman between 40 and 55 years old with acute COVID-19. Each CDR3 is given with its conserved first and last residue. Each record gives: V gene, J gene, D gene, clone size, CDR3 DNA, CDR3 protein. D genes are given only for firm matches. A row's size may be missing; if present it is once, few, many or a size class.

>TRBV5-4|TRBJ2-2|TRBD2|few
TGTGCCAGCAGCTTGGAACCTAGCGGCACCGGGGAGCTGTTTTTT
CASSLEPSGTGELFF
>TRBV3-1/TRBV3-2|TRBJ2-6|NA|NA
TGTGCCAGCAGCACTCTGACAGGTCCCCTTGGGGGGGCCAACGTCCTGACTTTC
CASSTLTGPLGGANVLTF
>TRBV19|TRBJ2-1|NA|NA
TGTGCCAGTAGTACGACAGGCTCCTACAATGAGCAGTTCTTC
CASSTTGSYNEQFF
>TRBV27|TRBJ2-7|TRBD1|NA
TGTGCCAGCAGTGCCTTGACAGGGGGCCACGAGCAGTACTTC
CASSALTGGHEQYF
>TRBV3-1/TRBV3-2|TRBJ1-6|TRBD1|NA
TGTGCCAGCAGCCGGCGGGGACAGGGGGTTGGCTCCTATAATTCACCCCTCCACTTT
CASSRRGQGVGSYNSPLHF
>TRBV6-6|TRBJ1-6|NA|NA
TGTGCCAGCAGTTGGGGACATCCCGATAATTCACCCCTCCACTTT
CASSWGHPDNSPLHF
>TRBV30|TRBJ1-6|NA|NA
TGTGCCTGGAGTCGATCCAGACAGGATAATTCACCCCTCCACTTT
CAWSRSRQDNSPLHF
>TRBV11-2|TRBJ2-1|NA|NA
TGTGCCAGCAGCTTAGTTGGCAGGGGCCACAATGAGCAGTTCTTC
CASSLVGRGHNEQFF
>TRBV6-5|TRBJ2-1|TRBD2|once
TGTGCCAGCAGGAGCGGGGGGCCCTACAATGAGCAGTTCTTC
CASRSGGPYNEQFF
>TRBV10-3|TRBJ1-1|TRBD1|NA
TGTGCCATCAGCGACAGGGTCACTGAAGCTTTCTTT
CAISDRVTEAFF
>TRBV18|TRBJ1-2|NA|NA
TGTGCCAGCTCACCGCAACAGGGATCGGACTATGGCTACACCTTC
CASSPQQGSDYGYTF
>TRBV27|TRBJ2-3|NA|NA
TGTGCCAGCACTCGGGGTTTCACAGATACGCAGTATTTT
CASTRGFTDTQYF
>TRBV12-3/TRBV12-4|TRBJ2-2|NA|NA
TGTGCCAGCAGTTTTCAGGTTACCGGGGAGCTGTTTTTT
CASSFQVTGELFF
>TRBV30|TRBJ1-1|NA|NA
TGTGCCTGGAGTTCAAGACGCGGGGTAGGAGGCACTGAAGCTTTCTTT
CAWSSRRGVGGTEAFF
>TRBV5-4|TRBJ2-5|TRBD1|NA
TGTGCCAGCAGCCATGGGACAGCTAGAGAGACCCAGTACTTC
CASSHGTARETQYF
>TRBV30|TRBJ1-1|NA|NA
TGTGCCTGGGAACAGGGCGGCACTGAAGCTTTCTTT
CAWEQGGTEAFF
>TRBV28|TRBJ2-3|NA|NA
TGTGCCAGCAGTTTTTCGGGGGGCTTCCCAACTAGCACAGATACGCAGTATTTT
CASSFSGGFPTSTDTQYF
>TRBV30|TRBJ1-3|NA|once
TGTGCCTGGAGTACACAGGGAAACACCATATATTTT
CAWSTQGNTIYF
>TRBV9|TRBJ2-3|TRBD2|once
TGTGCCAGCAGCGTAGGACTAGCGGGAGGAGGCACAGATACGCAGTATTTT
CASSVGLAGGGTDTQYF
>TRBV5-8|TRBJ1-1|TRBD1|NA
TGTGCCAGCAGCATCACGTGGGGGACAGCGGAAGCTTTCTTT
CASSITWGTAEAFF
>TRBV18|TRBJ2-2|TRBD2|NA
TGTGCCAGCTCCCCCACTAGCGGGAGCACCGGGGAGCTGTTTTTT
CASSPTSGSTGELFF
>TRBV5-4|TRBJ2-1|NA|NA
TGTGCCAGCAGCTTGACAGGGCGGGCCTACAATGAGCAGTTCTTC
CASSLTGRAYNEQFF
>TRBV10-3|TRBJ1-4|NA|NA
TGTGCCACTACAGGATCAGGGGATAGTGAAAAACTGTTTTTT
CATTGSGDSEKLFF
>TRBV18|TRBJ2-3|TRBD1|NA
TGTGCCAGCTCACCCGAAAGACAGGGAGATACGCAGTATTTT
CASSPERQGDTQYF
>TRBV3-1/TRBV3-2|TRBJ1-5|NA|NA
TGTGCCAGCAGCCAACGGGGAAACCTCCAGCCCCAGCATTTT
CASSQRGNLQPQHF
>TRBV18|TRBJ1-4|NA|NA
TGTGCCAGCTCACCAACCAGTCATGGTGGTGAAAAACTGTTTTTT
CASSPTSHGGEKLFF
>TRBV6-4|TRBJ2-2|NA|NA
TGTGCCAGCAGTGACTCGTCCGGGGGAGTCACCGGGGAGCTGTTTTTT
CASSDSSGGVTGELFF
>TRBV6-2/TRBV6-3|TRBJ2-7|NA|NA
TGTGCCAGCAGTTTCGGTGACTCCCGCCGCGAGCAGTACTTC
CASSFGDSRREQYF